These T cell receptor beta chains were read from a single sample in a study of T cell responses to AZD1222 COVID-19 vaccine. Sequencing was performed with immunoSEQ multiplex PCR; in TCRdb, only in-frame clones are kept and a portion is missing. The table includes more than 85,000 clones, over 75% detected once. The source material was peripheral blood, sampled on day 0 of MenACWY control vaccination. The receptors were sampled from an adult in good health. Both conserved end residues are part of each CDR3. Each record gives: CDR3 protein, J gene, V gene.

CDR3 protein: CASSTGYSREQYF
J gene: TRBJ2-7
V gene: TRBV12-3/TRBV12-4

CDR3 protein: CASRLYEQYF
J gene: TRBJ2-7
V gene: TRBV6-5

CDR3 protein: CAWSHGGYFNEQFF
J gene: TRBJ2-1
V gene: TRBV30

CDR3 protein: CASSFRSSITGELFF
J gene: TRBJ2-2
V gene: TRBV7-2

CDR3 protein: CASSQAKSTEKLFF
J gene: TRBJ1-4
V gene: TRBV4-1

CDR3 protein: CSAPPYNEQFF
J gene: TRBJ2-1
V gene: TRBV20-1

CDR3 protein: CASSSPETGKGEAFF
J gene: TRBJ1-1
V gene: TRBV28

CDR3 protein: CASSTGPANTEAFF
J gene: TRBJ1-1
V gene: TRBV18

CDR3 protein: CASSLPSTWVGTEAFF
J gene: TRBJ1-1
V gene: TRBV28

CDR3 protein: CASSAGRNYNSPLHF
J gene: TRBJ1-6
V gene: TRBV9

CDR3 protein: CASGRVGENGYTF
J gene: TRBJ1-2
V gene: TRBV12-3/TRBV12-4

CDR3 protein: CASSHWRTGGLTEAFF
J gene: TRBJ1-1
V gene: TRBV6-2/TRBV6-3

CDR3 protein: CASSDTRDRGPFF
J gene: TRBJ2-1
V gene: TRBV6-2/TRBV6-3

CDR3 protein: CASSEGQGPGWNQPQHF
J gene: TRBJ1-5
V gene: TRBV10-1

CDR3 protein: CARTWDGNEKLFF
J gene: TRBJ1-4
V gene: TRBV5-1

CDR3 protein: CASSLDGNGELFF
J gene: TRBJ2-2
V gene: TRBV11-2

CDR3 protein: CSASQLQGRLVGTEAFF
J gene: TRBJ1-1
V gene: TRBV20-1

CDR3 protein: CASSVDRGLGETQYF
J gene: TRBJ2-5
V gene: TRBV18

CDR3 protein: CASSYGTGNTEAFF
J gene: TRBJ1-1
V gene: TRBV6-2/TRBV6-3

CDR3 protein: CASSPRGRDFEETQYF
J gene: TRBJ2-5
V gene: TRBV7-3

CDR3 protein: CASSPLGFGGTRAEAFF
J gene: TRBJ1-1
V gene: TRBV9

CDR3 protein: CASSWTGRYEQYF
J gene: TRBJ2-7
V gene: TRBV5-8

CDR3 protein: CAWSAVEHQPQHF
J gene: TRBJ1-5
V gene: TRBV30

CDR3 protein: CASSKELGTDGEKLFF
J gene: TRBJ1-4
V gene: TRBV21-1

CDR3 protein: CATSDSGTGDQPQHF
J gene: TRBJ1-5
V gene: TRBV24-1

CDR3 protein: CASSHPDSPNYGYTF
J gene: TRBJ1-2
V gene: TRBV5-4

CDR3 protein: CASSFSQNTGDGGYTF
J gene: TRBJ1-2
V gene: TRBV9

CDR3 protein: CASSPLEGAQNYGYTF
J gene: TRBJ1-2
V gene: TRBV5-4

CDR3 protein: CASSADSNTEAFF
J gene: TRBJ1-1
V gene: TRBV7-2

CDR3 protein: CASSADNYEQYF
J gene: TRBJ2-7
V gene: TRBV7-9

CDR3 protein: CAWSGYLRDYGYTF
J gene: TRBJ1-2
V gene: TRBV30

CDR3 protein: CASSLSGRGGGNQPQHF
J gene: TRBJ1-5
V gene: TRBV7-2

CDR3 protein: CASSYASGGARSYNEQFF
J gene: TRBJ2-1
V gene: TRBV7-2

CDR3 protein: CASSPAAGGDEKLFF
J gene: TRBJ1-4
V gene: TRBV7-2

CDR3 protein: CASSSFTGGNNYGYTF
J gene: TRBJ1-2
V gene: TRBV5-1